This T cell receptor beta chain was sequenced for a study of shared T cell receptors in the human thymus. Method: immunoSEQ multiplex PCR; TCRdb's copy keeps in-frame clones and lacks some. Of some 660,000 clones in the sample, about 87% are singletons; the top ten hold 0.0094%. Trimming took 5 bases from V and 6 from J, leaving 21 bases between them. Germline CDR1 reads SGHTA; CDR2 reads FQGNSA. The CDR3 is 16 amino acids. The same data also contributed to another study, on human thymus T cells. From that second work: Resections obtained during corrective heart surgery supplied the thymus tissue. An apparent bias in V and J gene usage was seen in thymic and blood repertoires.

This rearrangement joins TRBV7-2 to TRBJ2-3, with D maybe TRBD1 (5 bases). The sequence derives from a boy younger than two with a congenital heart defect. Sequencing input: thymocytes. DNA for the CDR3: TGTGCCAGCAGCCCGACAGCTTATAAATCTCCTGATACGCAGTATTTT. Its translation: CASSPTAYKSPDTQYF.